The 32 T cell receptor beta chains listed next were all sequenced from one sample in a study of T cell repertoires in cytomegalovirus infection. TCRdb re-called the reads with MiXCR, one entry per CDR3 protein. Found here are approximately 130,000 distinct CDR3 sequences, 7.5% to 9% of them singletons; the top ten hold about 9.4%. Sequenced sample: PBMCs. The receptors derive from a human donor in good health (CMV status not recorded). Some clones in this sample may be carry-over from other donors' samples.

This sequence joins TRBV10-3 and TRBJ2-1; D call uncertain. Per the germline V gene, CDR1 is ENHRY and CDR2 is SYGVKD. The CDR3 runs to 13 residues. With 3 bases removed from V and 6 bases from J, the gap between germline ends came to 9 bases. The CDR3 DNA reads TGTGCCATCAGTGATATTTCCCTCAATGAGCAGTTCTTC. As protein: CAISDISLNEQFF.

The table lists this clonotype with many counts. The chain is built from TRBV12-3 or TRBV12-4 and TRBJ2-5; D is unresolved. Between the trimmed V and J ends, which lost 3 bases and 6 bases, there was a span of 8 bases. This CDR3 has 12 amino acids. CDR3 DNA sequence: TGTGCCAGCAGTTTCACGGGCCAGACCCAGTACTTC. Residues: CASSFTGQTQYF.

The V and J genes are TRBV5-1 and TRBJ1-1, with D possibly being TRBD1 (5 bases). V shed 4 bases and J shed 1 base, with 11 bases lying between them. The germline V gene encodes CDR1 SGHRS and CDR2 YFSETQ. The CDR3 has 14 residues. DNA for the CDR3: TGCGCCAGCAGCCTCAACACAGGGAACACTGAAGCTTTCTTT. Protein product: CASSLNTGNTEAFF.

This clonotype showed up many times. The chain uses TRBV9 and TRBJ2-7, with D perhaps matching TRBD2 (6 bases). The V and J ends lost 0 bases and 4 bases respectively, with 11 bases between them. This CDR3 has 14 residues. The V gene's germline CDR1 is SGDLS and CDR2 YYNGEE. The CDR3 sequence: CASSVEGGGYEQYF. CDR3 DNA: TGTGCCAGCAGCGTAGAGGGAGGTGGGTACGAGCAGTACTTC. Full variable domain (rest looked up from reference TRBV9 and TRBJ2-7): DSGVTQTPKHLITATGQRVTLRCSPRSGDLSVYWYQQSLDQGLQFLIQYYNGEERAKGNILERFSAQQFPDLHSELNLSSLELGDSALYFCASSVEGGGYEQYFGPGTRLTVT.

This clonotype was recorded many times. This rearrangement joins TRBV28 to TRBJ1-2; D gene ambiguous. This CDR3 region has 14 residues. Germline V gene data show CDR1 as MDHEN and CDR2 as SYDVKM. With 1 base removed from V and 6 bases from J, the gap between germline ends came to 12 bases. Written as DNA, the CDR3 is TGTGCCAGCAGTTTATTAAAGCTCGTGGATGGCTACACCTTC. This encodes CASSLLKLVDGYTF.

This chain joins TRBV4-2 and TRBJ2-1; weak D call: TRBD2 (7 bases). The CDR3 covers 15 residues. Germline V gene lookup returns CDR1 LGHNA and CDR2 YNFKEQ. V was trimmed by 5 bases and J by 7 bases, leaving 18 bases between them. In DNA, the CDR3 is TGTGCCAGCAGCTCCATTGGGGGGGCAGGAAATGAGCAGTTCTTC. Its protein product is CASSSIGGAGNEQFF.

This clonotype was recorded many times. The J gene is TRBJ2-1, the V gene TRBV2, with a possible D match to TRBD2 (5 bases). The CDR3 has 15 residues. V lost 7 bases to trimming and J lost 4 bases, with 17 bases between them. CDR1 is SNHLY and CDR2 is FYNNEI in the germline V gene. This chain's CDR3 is CASTPGLASYNEQFF. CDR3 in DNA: TGTGCCAGCACCCCGGGATTGGCATCTTACAATGAGCAGTTCTTC. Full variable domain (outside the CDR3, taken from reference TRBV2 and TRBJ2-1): EPEVTQTPSHQVTQMGQEVILRCVPISNHLYFYWYRQILGQKVEFLVSFYNNEISEKSEIFDDQFSVERPDGSNFTLKIRSTKLEDSAMYFCASTPGLASYNEQFFGPGTRLTVL.

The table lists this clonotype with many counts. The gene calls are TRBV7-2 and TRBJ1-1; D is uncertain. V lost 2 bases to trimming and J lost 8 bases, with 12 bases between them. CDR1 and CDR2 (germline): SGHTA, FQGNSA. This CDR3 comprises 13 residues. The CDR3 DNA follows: TGTGCCAGCAGCTTAAGAAGGACTGAAGAAGCTTTCTTT. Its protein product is CASSLRRTEEAFF.

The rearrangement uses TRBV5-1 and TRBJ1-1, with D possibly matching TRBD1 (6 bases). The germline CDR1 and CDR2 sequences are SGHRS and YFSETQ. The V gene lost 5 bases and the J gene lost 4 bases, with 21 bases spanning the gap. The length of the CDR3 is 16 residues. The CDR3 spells CASSQASGAWGTEAFF. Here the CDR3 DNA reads TGCGCCAGCAGTCAGGCATCAGGGGCGTGGGGCACTGAAGCTTTCTTT.

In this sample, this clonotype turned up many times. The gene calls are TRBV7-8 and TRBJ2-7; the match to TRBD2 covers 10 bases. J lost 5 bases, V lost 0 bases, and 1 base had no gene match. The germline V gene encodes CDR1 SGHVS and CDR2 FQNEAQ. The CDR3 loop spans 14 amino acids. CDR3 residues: CASSLALAGHEQYF. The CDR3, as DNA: TGTGCCAGCAGCTTAGCACTAGCGGGGCACGAGCAGTACTTC.

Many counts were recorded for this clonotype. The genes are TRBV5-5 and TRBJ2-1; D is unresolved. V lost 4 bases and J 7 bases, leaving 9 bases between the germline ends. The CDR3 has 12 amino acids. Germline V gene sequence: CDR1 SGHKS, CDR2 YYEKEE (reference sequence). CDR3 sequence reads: CASSPTINEQFF. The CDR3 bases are TGTGCCAGCAGCCCGACCATTAATGAGCAGTTCTTC.

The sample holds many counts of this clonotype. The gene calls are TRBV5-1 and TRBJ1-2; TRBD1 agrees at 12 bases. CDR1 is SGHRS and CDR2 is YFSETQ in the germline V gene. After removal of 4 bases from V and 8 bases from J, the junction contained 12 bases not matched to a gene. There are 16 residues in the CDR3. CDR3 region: CASSHFPGQGAEGYTF. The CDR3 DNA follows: TGCGCCAGCAGCCATTTTCCGGGACAGGGGGCGGAAGGCTACACCTTC. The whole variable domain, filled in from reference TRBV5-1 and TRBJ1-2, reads KAGVTQTPRYLIKTRGQQVTLSCSPISGHRSVSWYQQTPGQGLQFLFEYFSETQRNKGNFPGRFSGRQFSNSRSEMNVSTLELGDSALYLCASSHFPGQGAEGYTFGSGTRLTVV.

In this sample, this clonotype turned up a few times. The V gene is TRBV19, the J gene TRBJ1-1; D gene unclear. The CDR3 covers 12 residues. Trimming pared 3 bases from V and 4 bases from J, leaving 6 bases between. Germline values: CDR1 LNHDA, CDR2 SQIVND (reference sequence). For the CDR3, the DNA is TGTGCCAGTAGTATTGGGCTCACTGAAGCTTTCTTT. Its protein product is CASSIGLTEAFF.

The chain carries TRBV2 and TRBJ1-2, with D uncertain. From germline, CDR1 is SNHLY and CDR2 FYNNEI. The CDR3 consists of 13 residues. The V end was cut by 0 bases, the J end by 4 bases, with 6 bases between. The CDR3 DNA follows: TGTGCCAGCAGTGAAGCAGGGTTCTATGGCTACACCTTC. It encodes CASSEAGFYGYTF.

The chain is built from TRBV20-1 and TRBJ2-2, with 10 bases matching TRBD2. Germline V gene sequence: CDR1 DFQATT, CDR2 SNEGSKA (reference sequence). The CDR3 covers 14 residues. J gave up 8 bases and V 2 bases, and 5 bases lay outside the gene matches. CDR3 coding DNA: TGCAGTGCTAGACGTAGCGGGGGGCCGGGGGAGCTGTTTTTT. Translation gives CSARRSGGPGELFF.

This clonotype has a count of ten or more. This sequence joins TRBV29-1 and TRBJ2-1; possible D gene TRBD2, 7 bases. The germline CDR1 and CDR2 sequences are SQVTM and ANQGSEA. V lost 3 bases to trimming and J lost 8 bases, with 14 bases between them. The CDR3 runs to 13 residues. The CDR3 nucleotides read TGCAGCGTTGACCGGGGGGCCCGGGATGAGCAGTTCTTC. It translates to CSVDRGARDEQFF.

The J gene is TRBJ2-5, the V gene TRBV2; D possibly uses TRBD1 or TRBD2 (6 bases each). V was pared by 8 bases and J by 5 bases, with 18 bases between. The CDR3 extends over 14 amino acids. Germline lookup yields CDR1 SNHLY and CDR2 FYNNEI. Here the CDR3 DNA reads TGTGCCAGCGGTGGAGAACAGGGAGGTGAGACCCAGTACTTC. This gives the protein CASGGEQGGETQYF.

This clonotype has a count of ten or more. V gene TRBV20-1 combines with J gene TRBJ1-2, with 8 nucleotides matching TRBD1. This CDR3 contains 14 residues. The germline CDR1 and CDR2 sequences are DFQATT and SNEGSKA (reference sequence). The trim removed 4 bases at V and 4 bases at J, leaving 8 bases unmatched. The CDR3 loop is CSAMTGEASYGYTF. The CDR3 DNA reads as TGCAGTGCTATGACAGGGGAGGCGAGCTATGGCTACACCTTC.

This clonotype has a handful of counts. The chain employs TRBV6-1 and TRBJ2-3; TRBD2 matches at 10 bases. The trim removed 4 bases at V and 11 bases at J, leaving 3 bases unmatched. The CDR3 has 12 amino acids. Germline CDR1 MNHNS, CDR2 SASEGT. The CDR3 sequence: CASSGLAGEQYF. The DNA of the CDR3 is TGTGCCAGCAGTGGTCTAGCGGGGGAGCAGTATTTT.

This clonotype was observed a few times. The CDR3, as DNA: TGCGCCAGCAGCTTAGCTTCAGGGGCTAGCTCCTACGAGCAGTACTTC. This gives the protein CASSLASGASSYEQYF. The chain combines TRBV5-1 with TRBJ2-7, with D perhaps TRBD1 (6 bases). Germline V gives CDR1 SGHRS, CDR2 YFSETQ. Between the trimmed V and J ends, which lost 2 bases and 0 bases, there was a span of 15 bases. This CDR3 is 16 amino acids long.

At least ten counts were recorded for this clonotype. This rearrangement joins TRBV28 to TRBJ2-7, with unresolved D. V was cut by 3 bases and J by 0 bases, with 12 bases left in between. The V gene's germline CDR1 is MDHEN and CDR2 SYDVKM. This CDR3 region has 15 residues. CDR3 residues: CASSFGVRSSYEQYF. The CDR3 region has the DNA TGTGCCAGCAGTTTTGGGGTCAGGAGCTCCTACGAGCAGTACTTC.

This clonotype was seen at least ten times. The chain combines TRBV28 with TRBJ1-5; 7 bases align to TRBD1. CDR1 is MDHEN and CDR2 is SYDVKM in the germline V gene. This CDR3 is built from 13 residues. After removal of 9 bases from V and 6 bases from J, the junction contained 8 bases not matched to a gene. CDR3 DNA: TGTGCCAGTAAAGGGGGCTTGGTTCAGCCCCAGCATTTT. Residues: CASKGGLVQPQHF.

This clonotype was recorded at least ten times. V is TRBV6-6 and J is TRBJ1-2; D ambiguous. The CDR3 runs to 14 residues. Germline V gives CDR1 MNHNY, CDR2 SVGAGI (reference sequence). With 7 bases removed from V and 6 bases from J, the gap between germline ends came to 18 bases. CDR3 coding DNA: TGTGCCAGCACCCCGGGTCCACGGAACCATGGCTACACCTTC. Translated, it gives CASTPGPRNHGYTF.

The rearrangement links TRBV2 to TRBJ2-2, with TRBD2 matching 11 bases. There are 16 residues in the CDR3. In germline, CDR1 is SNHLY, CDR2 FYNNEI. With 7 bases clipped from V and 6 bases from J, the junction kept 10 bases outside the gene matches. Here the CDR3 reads CASTPTSGGHPGELFF. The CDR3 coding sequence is TGTGCCAGCACCCCAACTAGCGGGGGCCATCCCGGGGAGCTGTTTTTT.

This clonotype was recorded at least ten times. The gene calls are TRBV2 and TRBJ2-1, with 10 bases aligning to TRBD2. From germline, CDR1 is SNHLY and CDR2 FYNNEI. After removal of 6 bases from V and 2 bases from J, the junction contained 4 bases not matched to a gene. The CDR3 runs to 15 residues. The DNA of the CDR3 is TGTGCCAGCAGCATCGGACTAGCGGCCTACAATGAGCAGTTCTTC. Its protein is CASSIGLAAYNEQFF.

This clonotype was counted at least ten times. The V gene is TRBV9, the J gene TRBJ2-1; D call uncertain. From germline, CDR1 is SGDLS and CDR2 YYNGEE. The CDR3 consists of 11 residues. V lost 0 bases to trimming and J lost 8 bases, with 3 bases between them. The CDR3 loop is CASSVDDEQFF. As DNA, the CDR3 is TGTGCCAGCAGCGTAGACGATGAGCAGTTCTTC.

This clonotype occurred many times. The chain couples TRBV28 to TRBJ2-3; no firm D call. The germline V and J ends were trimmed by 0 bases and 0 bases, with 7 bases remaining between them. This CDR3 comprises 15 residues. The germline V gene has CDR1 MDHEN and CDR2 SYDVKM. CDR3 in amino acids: CASSLWGTSTDTQYF. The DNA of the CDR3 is TGTGCCAGCAGTTTATGGGGAACTAGCACAGATACGCAGTATTTT. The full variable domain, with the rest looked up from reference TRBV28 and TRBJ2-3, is DVKVTQSSRYLVKRTGEKVFLECVQDMDHENMFWYRQDPGLGLRLIYFSYDVKMKEKGDIPEGYSVSREKKERFSLILESASTNQTSMYLCASSLWGTSTDTQYFGPGTRLTVL.

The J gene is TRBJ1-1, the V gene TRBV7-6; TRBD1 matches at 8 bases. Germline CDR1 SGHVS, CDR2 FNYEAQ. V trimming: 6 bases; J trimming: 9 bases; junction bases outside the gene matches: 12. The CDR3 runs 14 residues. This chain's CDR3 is CASRAGGPGTKAFF. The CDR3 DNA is TGTGCCAGCAGGGCAGGGGGCCCCGGGACTAAAGCTTTCTTT.

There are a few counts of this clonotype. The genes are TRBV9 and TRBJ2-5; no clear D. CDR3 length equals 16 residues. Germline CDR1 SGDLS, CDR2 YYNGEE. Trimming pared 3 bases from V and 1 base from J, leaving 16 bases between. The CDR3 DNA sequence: TGTGCCAGCAGCGGACCGGTGCCCGCCCGCCAAGAGACCCAGTACTTC. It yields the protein CASSGPVPARQETQYF.

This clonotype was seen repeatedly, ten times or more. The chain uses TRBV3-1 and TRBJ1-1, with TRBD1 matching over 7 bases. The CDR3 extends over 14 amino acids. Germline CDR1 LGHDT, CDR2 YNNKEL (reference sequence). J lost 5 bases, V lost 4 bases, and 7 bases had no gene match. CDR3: CASSRSGGNTEAFF. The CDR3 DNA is TGTGCCAGCAGCCGATCAGGGGGAAATACTGAAGCTTTCTTT.

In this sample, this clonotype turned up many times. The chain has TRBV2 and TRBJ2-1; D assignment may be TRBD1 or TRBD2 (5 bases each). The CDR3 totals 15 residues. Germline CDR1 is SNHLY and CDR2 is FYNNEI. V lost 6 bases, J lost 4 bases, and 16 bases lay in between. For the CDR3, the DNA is TGTGCCAGCAGGGCCCGGGACCTCGCATACAATGAGCAGTTCTTC. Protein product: CASRARDLAYNEQFF. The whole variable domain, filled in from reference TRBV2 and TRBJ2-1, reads EPEVTQTPSHQVTQMGQEVILRCVPISNHLYFYWYRQILGQKVEFLVSFYNNEISEKSEIFDDQFSVERPDGSNFTLKIRSTKLEDSAMYFCASRARDLAYNEQFFGPGTRLTVL.

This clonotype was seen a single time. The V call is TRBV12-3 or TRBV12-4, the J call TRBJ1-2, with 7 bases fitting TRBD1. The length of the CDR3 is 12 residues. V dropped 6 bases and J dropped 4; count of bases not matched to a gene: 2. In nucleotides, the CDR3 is TGTGCCAGCAGGACAGGGCCCTATGGCTACACCTTC. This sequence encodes CASRTGPYGYTF.